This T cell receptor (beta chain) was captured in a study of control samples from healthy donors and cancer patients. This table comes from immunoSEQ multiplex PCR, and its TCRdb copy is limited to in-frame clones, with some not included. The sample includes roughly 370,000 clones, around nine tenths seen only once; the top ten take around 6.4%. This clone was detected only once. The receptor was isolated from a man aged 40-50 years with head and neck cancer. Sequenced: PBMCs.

CDR3 sequence reads: CASSLATALFEQYF. The CDR3 region has the DNA TGTGCCAGCAGCCTGGCGACGGCACTTTTCGAGCAGTACTTC. The chain employs TRBV5-6 and TRBJ2-7, with D uncertain. The CDR3 loop spans 14 amino acids. Trimming took 4 bases from V and 6 from J, leaving 17 bases between them. Looked up from germline, CDR1 is SGHDT and CDR2 is YYEEEE.